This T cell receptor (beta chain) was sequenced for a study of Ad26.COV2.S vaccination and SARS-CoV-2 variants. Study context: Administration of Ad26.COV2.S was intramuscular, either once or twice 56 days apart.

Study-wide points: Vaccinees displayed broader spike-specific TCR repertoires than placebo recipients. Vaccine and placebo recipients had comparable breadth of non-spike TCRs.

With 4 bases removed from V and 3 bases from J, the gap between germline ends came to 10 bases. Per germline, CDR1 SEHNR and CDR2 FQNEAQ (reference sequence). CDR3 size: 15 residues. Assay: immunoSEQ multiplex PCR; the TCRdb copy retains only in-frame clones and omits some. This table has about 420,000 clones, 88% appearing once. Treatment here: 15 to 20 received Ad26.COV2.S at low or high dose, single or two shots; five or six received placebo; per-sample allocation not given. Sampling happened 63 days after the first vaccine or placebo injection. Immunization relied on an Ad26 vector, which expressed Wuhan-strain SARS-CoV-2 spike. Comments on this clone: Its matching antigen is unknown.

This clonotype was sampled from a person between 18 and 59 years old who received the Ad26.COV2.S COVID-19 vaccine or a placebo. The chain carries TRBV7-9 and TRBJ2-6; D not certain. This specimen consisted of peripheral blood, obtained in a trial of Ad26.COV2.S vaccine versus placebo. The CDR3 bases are TGTGCCAGCAGCTCCCCTTTGAGTGGGGCCAACGTCCTGACTTTC. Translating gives CASSSPLSGANVLTF.